The entry below gives a single TCR beta chain sequence along with its context. The specificity of this receptor is unknown. Base qualities are not provided; no much larger clone lies one nucleotide away. The sample comes from a study of OX40 agonist ivuxolimab in advanced cancers. Background for the entire study: Ivuxolimab was an agonistic, fully human IgG2 monoclonal antibody directed against OX40 (CD134), a costimulatory receptor. The purpose of peripheral TCRbeta sequencing was to test whether ivuxolimab changed TCR sequence diversity and led to clonal T-cell expansion. The paper reports the monotherapy dose-escalation portion (N of about 50 patients) of the phase I ivuxolimab trial. Prior anti-PD-1, anti-PD-L1 or anti-CTLA-4 therapy was permitted, and 30% to 45% of dose-escalation patients had received checkpoint inhibitors. Intravenous ivuxolimab was administered to patients every 2 weeks at six dose levels: 0.01, 0.1, 0.3, 1.5, 3 and 10 mg/kg. Three dose-escalation patients achieved partial responses, one with hepatocellular carcinoma and two with cutaneous melanoma. In the dose-escalation cohort, 75% to 85% of patients were male, and the mean age was roughly 60 years with a range of roughly 23 to 79. Of the approximately 50 patients in dose escalation, about 20 had hepatocellular carcinoma, some 15 had melanoma, 9 had renal cell carcinoma and 9 had head and neck cancer.

Genomic DNA was extracted from sorted cells for sequencing of the TCRbeta CDR3 region. The immunoSEQ Assay was used to sequence the TCRbeta CDR3 regions. TCRdb stores this immuneACCESS table with in-frame sequences only. Part of the clones is absent; in the studies checked, under half of the shortfall reflects unresolved V genes, and no reason is known for the rest. This sample has 65,000 to 85,000 clones in its table, and roughly 85% of those were observed once. In total, the top ten clones hold around 2% of the sample. Patients with autoimmune disease history or receiving systemic immunosuppression were excluded from the trial. Peripheral blood for TCR sequencing was drawn from every dose cohort at baseline, at cycle 4 day 1 and at cycle 7 day 1. Samples were obtained from an open-label, multicenter, first-in-human phase I dose-escalation trial of ivuxolimab. The trial enrolled adults with locally advanced or metastatic head and neck squamous cell, hepatocellular, melanoma or renal cell carcinoma. Before TCR sequencing, CD4+ T cells and CD8+ T cells from peripheral blood were sorted into separate populations.

What the work shows at the level of the full study, not this receptor alone: Partial responders in the 0.1-3.0 mg/kg groups had among the lowest normalized peripheral clonal expansion, especially among CD8+ T cells. Antigen specificity was not determined for the clonally expanded peripheral T cells. On average, CD8+ T cells showed more expanded clones than CD4+ T cells after ivuxolimab. At doses of 0.1 to 3.0 mg/kg, clonal expansion of both CD4+ and CD8+ T cells in blood was seen between baseline and week 6. Low levels of normalized T-cell clonal expansion were also seen in some patients who did not respond.

The sequence derives from an adult with an advanced solid tumor such as melanoma, head and neck, liver or kidney cancer. The starting material was CD4+ or CD8+ T cells sorted from blood, obtained in a trial of the OX40 agonist ivuxolimab.

The base sequence is TGTGCCAGCAGTGATCGGGACAGGGGACCTGGCTACACCTTC. Translated, it reads CASSDRDRGPGYTF. The rearrangement combines TRBV6-1 with TRBJ1-2, with 10 junctional bases fitting TRBD1. The cysteine opens and the phenylalanine closes a CDR3 of 14 amino acids. Only the CDR3 portion is preserved as DNA: 42 bases, with reading frame beginning at the first base. The germline V gene encodes CDR1 MNHNS and CDR2 SASEGT. Here V drops 3 bases and J drops 7 bases, and the junction holds 5 bases not matched to any gene.